These T cell receptor beta chains were read from a single sample in a study of blood T cells in healthy people across ages. TCRdb itself ran the 5' RACE reads through MiXCR, one entry per CDR3 protein. The sample has fewer than 1.5 million distinct CDR3 sequences; roughly 40% are singletons. The sequenced sample was blood. The receptors come from a woman aged 18-29 years in good health. CDR3s include the opening cysteine and the closing phenylalanine or tryptophan. Fields, in order: D gene, clone size, CDR3 length, J gene, V gene, CDR3 DNA, CDR3 protein. A D gene is named only where the DNA matches it firmly. Clone size is given for some rows only: seen once, a few or many times, or a class if the clone is expanded.

>TRBD2|few|16|TRBJ2-3|TRBV27
TGTGCCAGCAGTTACGGGTCCCTAGCGGCCACAGATACGCAGTATTTT
CASSYGSLAATDTQYF
>TRBD2|many|15|TRBJ2-7|TRBV20-1
TGCAGTGCTAGAGATTGGGTAGCGGGAGTCCATGAGCAGTACTTC
CSARDWVAGVHEQYF
>TRBD2|.|18|TRBJ2-5|TRBV10-3
TGTGCCATCAGTGCCTCCGGGACTAGCGGTCCTTCGGGGGAGACCCAGTACTTC
CAISASGTSGPSGETQYF
>.|once|16|TRBJ2-7|TRBV24-1
TGTGCCACCAGTGATTCGGTCATTAGCTCCTACAATGAGCAGTACTTC
CATSDSVISSYNEQYF
>.|many|13|TRBJ2-7|TRBV4-1
TGCGCCAGCAGCCACCGCATGGCTTACGAGCAGTACTTC
CASSHRMAYEQYF
>.|.|11|TRBJ1-1|TRBV11-1
TGTGCAAGCAGCGCTGAGAGGGAAGCTTTCTTT
CASSAEREAFF
>TRBD2|.|18|TRBJ2-3|TRBV3-1
TGTGCCAGCAGCCATGGACGAGGACTAGCGGGGAGGACAGATACGCAGTATTTT
CASSHGRGLAGRTDTQYF
>.|few|15|TRBJ2-3|TRBV9
TGTGCCAGCAGCGTAGGACCCGTTACCCCAGATACGCAGTATTTT
CASSVGPVTPDTQYF
>TRBD2|many|16|TRBJ2-3|TRBV4-1
TGCGCCAGCAGCCAAGAACTAGCGGGAGGCGCAGATACGCAGTATTTT
CASSQELAGGADTQYF
>TRBD2|few|17|TRBJ2-5|TRBV20-1
TGCAGTGCTAGAGTCGCTAGCGGGAGCCTTCGTCAAGAGACCCAGTACTTC
CSARVASGSLRQETQYF
>.|few|11|TRBJ2-7|TRBV30
TGTGCCTGGTCGTCGGTATACGAGCAGTACTTC
CAWSSVYEQYF
>TRBD2|few|17|TRBJ2-1|TRBV20-1
TGCAGTGCTAGAGACCTTACTAGCGGTAGCTCCTACAATGAGCAGTTCTTC
CSARDLTSGSSYNEQFF
>.|.|13|TRBJ2-1|TRBV14
TGTGCCAGCAGCGAAGAGGGGACCCGTGAGCAGTTCTTC
CASSEEGTREQFF
>.|.|16|TRBJ2-5|TRBV5-1
TGCGCCAGCAGTTCCCTAGTCGGCGGAACCTACAATGAGCAGTACTTC
CASSSLVGGTYNEQYF
>TRBD2|few|15|TRBJ2-5|TRBV20-1
TGCAGTGCCCTTCGACGGCGGGAGGGCCAGGAGACCCAGTACTTC
CSALRRREGQETQYF
>.|few|13|TRBJ2-2|TRBV12-3/TRBV12-4
TGTGCCAGCAGTTTGGAGAACACCGGGGAGCTGTTTTTT
CASSLENTGELFF
>.|.|12|TRBJ1-1|TRBV20-1
TGCAGTACCTGGGACGGGAACACTGAAGCTTTCTTT
CSTWDGNTEAFF
>TRBD2|.|15|TRBJ2-7|TRBV2
TGTGCCAGCAGTGGACGTCGGGGGGACTCCTACGAGCAGTACTTC
CASSGRRGDSYEQYF
>TRBD1|.|16|TRBJ1-2|TRBV5-1
TGCGCCAGCAGCCCCGAGGGGGCGGGAAAAGGGTATGGCTACACCTTC
CASSPEGAGKGYGYTF
>TRBD2|.|16|TRBJ2-1|TRBV4-1
TGCGCCAGCAGCCAAGATGAGGCGGGAGGAAGTAGAGAGCAGTTCTTC
CASSQDEAGGSREQFF
>.|.|15|TRBJ2-1|TRBV20-1
TGCAGTGCCCCAGAGGGGGGAGCCCTCTACAATGAGCAGTTCTTC
CSAPEGGALYNEQFF
>TRBD2|.|15|TRBJ2-5|TRBV28
TGTGCCAGCAGAGCGGGGGGTTTGTACCAAGAGACCCAGTACTTC
CASRAGGLYQETQYF
>.|few|16|TRBJ2-1|TRBV7-9
TGTGCCAGTGGAACGAGCGGCCCCGGGACTTTTAATGAGCAGTTCTTC
CASGTSGPGTFNEQFF
>TRBD2|few|16|TRBJ2-1|TRBV20-1
TGCAGTGCTCCCGGAAGGGGACTAGCGGCTTACAATGAGCAGTTCTTC
CSAPGRGLAAYNEQFF
>.|.|14|TRBJ2-3|TRBV10-3
TGTGCCAGCAGTGGGCAAGGGGGGCCTGAGACGCAGTATTTT
CASSGQGGPETQYF